This T cell receptor beta chain came from a study of identifying expanded T cells in peripheral blood. Study-level points and caveats: Clone count variance between roughly 2-week samples rose with total template count. Differentially abundant clones: about 1.3 between replicates, about 17 at 2 to 3 weeks, less than 20 at four.

About this clone itself: Its antigen is unidentified.

No infections or other immune events were documented during collection. CDR3 length: 11 amino acids. The germline V gene encodes CDR1 SNHLY and CDR2 FYNNEI. V was shortened by 6 bases and J by 6 bases, with 7 bases between the two germline ends. Clones were read by immunoSEQ multiplex PCR, and TCRdb kept only the in-frame ones, dropping some. The table shows under 95,000 clones, with about nine tenths occurring only once. The clonotype was recovered from a person aged 18 to 70 in good health. The rearrangement links TRBV2 to TRBJ2-3; D is unresolved. Sequenced: blood. This CDR3 is CASRYFDTQYF. CDR3 nucleotides: TGTGCCAGCAGATACTTCGATACGCAGTATTTT.